The next 9 T cell receptor beta chains were all read from a single sample in a study of shared clonotypes between healthy human individuals. This table comes from immunoSEQ multiplex PCR, and its TCRdb copy is limited to in-frame clones, with some not included. The sample contains some 2,100,000 clones, approximately 94% of which appear only once. In the naive CD8 group, cells lacked CD45RO and were positively selected for CCR7, so terminally differentiated effector memory CD45RA+ cells were left out. Sample: naive CD8+ T cells from PBMCs. These receptors originate from a man aged 18-30 years in good health. Some clones in this sample may be carry-over from other donors' samples.

The chain has TRBV11-2 and TRBJ2-7, with 8 bases lining up with TRBD1. The CDR3 contains 15 residues. The ends lost 5 bases at V and 7 bases at J; junction bases unmatched: 13. Per germline, CDR1 SGHAT and CDR2 FQNNGV. The CDR3 sequence is CASSLRQGLPIEQYF. CDR3 bases: TGTGCCAGCAGCCTCCGACAGGGGTTACCTATAGAGCAGTACTTC. The variable domain in full, with the rest retrieved from reference TRBV11-2 and TRBJ2-7, is EAGVAQSPRYKIIEKRQSVAFWCNPISGHATLYWYQQILGQGPKLLIQFQNNGVVDDSQLPKDRFSAERLKGVDSTLKIQPAKLEDSAVYLCASSLRQGLPIEQYFGPGTRLTVT.

Comments on this clone: This sample includes further DNA sequences coding for the same CDR3. The chain carries TRBV29-1 and TRBJ2-7, with D unresolved. The germline CDR1 and CDR2 sequences are SQVTM and ANQGSEA. The CDR3 spans 12 residues. V dropped 1 base and J dropped 0 bases, with 4 bases sitting between them. The CDR3 region is CSVEVSSYEQYF. The CDR3 DNA is TGCAGCGTTGAAGTGAGCTCCTACGAGCAGTACTTC.

This chain uses TRBV7-8 with TRBJ2-7, with D hard to call. Germline V CDR1 and CDR2: SGHVS, FQNEAQ. The CDR3 has 21 amino acids. Trimming stripped 2 bases from V and 3 bases from J, with 32 bases between. CDR3 nucleotide sequence: TGTGCCAGCAGCTTACCGACTCCATCCTACACTTTTGGTGACCCCGACTACGAGCAGTACTTC. Translated, it gives CASSLPTPSYTFGDPDYEQYF. The full variable domain, rest sourced from reference TRBV7-8 and TRBJ2-7, is GAGVSQSPRYKVAKRGQDVALRCDPISGHVSLFWYQQALGQGPEFLTYFQNEAQLDKSGLPSDRFFAERPEGSVSTLKIQRTQQEDSAVYLCASSLPTPSYTFGDPDYEQYFGPGTRLTVT.

The V gene is TRBV2, the J gene TRBJ1-2, with TRBD1 matching 7 bases. CDR3 size: 13 residues. The J segment lost 6 bases and the V segment lost 4 bases, leaving 5 bases of the junction unmatched. In germline, CDR1 is SNHLY, CDR2 FYNNEI. CDR3 region: CASSGGGTDGYTF. The CDR3 DNA is TGTGCCAGCAGTGGAGGGGGGACAGATGGCTACACCTTC.

This clone was detected only a few times. The J gene is TRBJ1-5, the V gene TRBV27; D not certain. The V end was cut by 6 bases, the J end by 1 base, with 7 bases between. The CDR3 runs to 13 residues. Germline V gene lookup returns CDR1 MNHEY and CDR2 SMNVEV (reference sequence). This chain's CDR3 is CASSPRSNQPQHF. DNA of the CDR3: TGTGCCAGCAGCCCGCGGAGCAATCAGCCCCAGCATTTT.

The chain combines TRBV11-2 with TRBJ2-3, with 7 bases aligning to TRBD2. The germline gives CDR1 SGHAT, CDR2 FQNNGV. This CDR3 region has 15 residues. The V segment lost 5 bases and the J segment 6 bases; nucleotides outside the gene matches: 11. Here the CDR3 reads CASSLVGASGDTQYF. The CDR3 region has the DNA TGTGCCAGCAGCCTTGTCGGGGCTAGCGGCGATACGCAGTATTTT.

This clone has a single count. The chain uses TRBV11-1 and TRBJ1-1, with unresolved D. Trimming removed 2 bases at V and 0 bases at J, with 10 bases between. CDR3 length equals 15 residues. Germline lookup yields CDR1 SGHAT and CDR2 FQDESV (reference sequence). Written as DNA, the CDR3 is TGTGCCAGCAGCTTATTGGGAGGAATGAACACTGAAGCTTTCTTT. It yields the protein CASSLLGGMNTEAFF.

The rearrangement links TRBV9 to TRBJ2-1; 9 positions agree with TRBD1. Germline assignment: CDR1 SGDLS and CDR2 YYNGEE. The CDR3 has 16 amino acids. The trim removed 4 bases at V and 4 bases at J, leaving 9 bases unmatched. This chain's CDR3 is CASSSQGTGIYNEQFF. The CDR3 DNA follows: TGTGCCAGCAGCTCACAGGGGACAGGGATATACAATGAGCAGTTCTTC.

This clone is a singleton in its sample. CDR3 bases: TGCGCCAGCAGCCCCGGGACAGGGTTCCCAGATACGCAGTATTTT. Amino acids: CASSPGTGFPDTQYF. The chain couples TRBV5-1 to TRBJ2-3, with 9 positions matching TRBD1. Losses at the gene ends were 4 bases for V and 4 bases for J; bases not matched to a gene: 7. This CDR3 region has 15 residues. CDR1 is SGHRS and CDR2 is YFSETQ in the germline V gene.